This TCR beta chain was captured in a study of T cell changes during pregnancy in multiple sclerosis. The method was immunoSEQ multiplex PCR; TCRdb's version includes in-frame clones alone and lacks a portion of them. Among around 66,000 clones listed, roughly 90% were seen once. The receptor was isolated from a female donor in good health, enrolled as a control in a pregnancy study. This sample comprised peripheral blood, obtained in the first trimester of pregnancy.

CDR3 in amino acids: CASSQGRAGNSPLHF. Written as DNA, the CDR3 is TGCGCCAGCAGCCAAGGAAGGGCAGGGAATTCACCCCTCCACTTT. The chain is built from TRBV4-3 and TRBJ1-6, with D perhaps matching TRBD1 (5 bases). The ends were cut back, 1 base at V and 7 bases at J, with 11 bases in the middle. The CDR3 is 15 amino acids. CDR1 and CDR2 from the germline V gene are LGHNA and YSLEER.